This T cell receptor (beta chain) was profiled in a study of T-cell memory formation after mild COVID-19 (dated by TCRdb to 2020 to 2023). Looking at the study overall: TCR sequence clusters from the two donors were found to be largely donor specific. In a couple of donors, T-cell clones that expanded and contracted after mild COVID-19 were followed by sequencing TCRalpha and TCRbeta repertoires longitudinally. The cohort comprised two young, previously healthy adult volunteers, one female and one male. Study-wide conclusions, independent of this receptor: The detection of some responding clones in pre-infection memory suggests that pre-existing cross-reactive memory T cells joined the SARS-CoV-2 response. Whether the second-wave clones peaking on day 37 were SARS-CoV-2 specific was not confirmed. From day 15 to 85, contracting clones showed balanced CD4/CD8 phenotypes, whereas a second wave of clones that expanded from day 15 to 37 leaned towards CD4+. Contracting CD4+ clones were located mainly in the CM and EM memory subsets, whereas CD8+ clones were found to be enriched in EMRA. The study included only a couple of mild cases, and larger cohorts that include severe cases with pre-infection samples were judged to be necessary.

In the case of this clonotype: Its antigen has not been determined. No quality values exist for individual bases; no much larger clone is one base distant.

The data were produced on an Illumina NovaSeq 6000. Using 5'RACE with constant-segment primers, TCRalpha and TCRbeta cDNA libraries were constructed, with sample barcodes and unique molecular identifiers added in the process. RNA was extracted from every sample with Trizol reagent. Libraries were amplified in two PCR steps, with a second sample barcode and Illumina TruSeq adapters added in the second step. Libraries were sequenced on an Illumina NovaSeq with 2 x 150 bp paired-end reads. In the source study's methods: The reads were demultiplexed and collapsed into UMI-guided consensus sequences using migec v1.2.7. Using mixcr v2.1.11, UMI consensuses were aligned to TRA and TRB V and J templates and then assembled into clonotypes. A clonotype was counted as expanded or contracted only when both edgeR and NoisET called the clonotype significant, with the noise models trained on biological replicates. For edgeR calls, the cutoffs were a false discovery rate-adjusted p below 0.01 and a log2 fold-change threshold of 1. PCA with hierarchical clustering of max-normalized trajectories of the 1000 most abundant clonotypes was used as exploratory dynamics analysis. The CD4 or CD8 phenotype of responding clones was assigned using the separately sequenced CD4+ and CD8+ repertoires. TCRdb trimmed public reads at Q25 via fastp, called clones via MiXCR and kept in-frame beta chains. Rows merge per CDR3 protein into single entries with the most common DNA and genes. These V and J calls rely on TCRdb rather than the paper's analysis. The sample has some 57,000 distinct CDR3 sequences on record, 10% to 15% of them singletons. The ten largest clones add up to about 25% of the sample.

Ficoll-Paque density gradient centrifugation was used to isolate PBMCs. From its cysteine to its phenylalanine, the CDR3 spans 16 amino acids. Of the read, only the CDR3 DNA is kept; its 48 bases are in frame from base 1. CDR1 and CDR2 were assigned from the germline V gene as SGDLS and YYNGEE. Trimming removed 3 bases from V and 2 bases from J, leaving 17 bases between the germline ends. The chain uses TRBV9 and TRBJ1-2; D gene: possibly TRBD1, on 6 matching bases. This TCR came from a man younger than 30 who had mild COVID-19 (a few samples of this study predate the infection). The sample titles of this study are shuffled in the database, so cell type and time point are left out; the donor was told from shared clones. Sequencing was done on a sample of PBMCs or a T cell subset sorted from them (not recorded which). The DNA sequence is TGTGCCAGCAGCGCAGGGGTGGGGCAGATAAACTATGGCTACACCTTC. It is translated as CASSAGVGQINYGYTF.